This TCR beta chain stems from a study of T cell repertoires in cytomegalovirus infection. Turning to the study itself: It can be stated that public TCR beta signatures indicated CMV infection as well as a matching HLA type.

CDR1 and CDR2 from the germline V gene are MGHRA and YSYEKL. This CDR3 is 19 amino acids long. The V and J ends lost 1 base and 1 base respectively, with 22 bases between them. Turning to this clonotype: Antigen specificity is unknown.

TCRdb processed the reads anew with MiXCR; each CDR3 protein has one entry. The sample contains roughly 500,000 distinct CDR3 sequences, 30% to 40% of which appear only once. The input for sequencing was cultured PBMCs, taken from culture after CMV antigen stimulation. The J gene is TRBJ1-1, the V gene TRBV4-1, with a possible D match to TRBD1 (6 bases). The sequence was obtained from a human donor in good health (CMV status not recorded). Some clones in this sample may be carry-over from other donors' samples. CDR3 nucleotide sequence: TGCGCCAGCAGCCAAGGGTTTAGACAGGACAAGGGTGCGAACACTGAAGCTTTCTTT. Its protein is CASSQGFRQDKGANTEAFF.